These T cell receptor beta chains were read from a single sample in a study of CD8 T cells in Susac syndrome. One entry per CDR3 protein, called by TCRdb with MiXCR from the immunoSEQ multiplex PCR reads. The repertoire holds some 450,000 distinct CDR3 sequences, roughly 85% seen once, with roughly 0.11% in the top ten. Material for sequencing was CD8+ T cells from PBMCs. These receptors were taken from a human donor with multiple sclerosis. CDR3s include the opening cysteine and the closing phenylalanine or tryptophan. Each record gives: J gene, V gene, D gene, CDR3 length, clone size, CDR3 DNA, CDR3 protein. The D gene is left open where the match is weak. Some rows have no size entry. The others give once, few or many, or a class for an expanded clone.

TRBJ1-2,TRBV2,TRBD1,13,NA,TGTGCCAGCCGGGACAGGGGAGGGTATGGCTACACCTTC,CASRDRGGYGYTF
TRBJ2-7,TRBV7-6,NA,14,NA,TGTGCCAGCAGCTTAGAACAGGACTCCTACGAGCAGTACTTC,CASSLEQDSYEQYF
TRBJ1-4,TRBV7-9,TRBD1,16,NA,TGTGCCAGCAGCCGAACAGGGGATGCAACTAATGAAAAACTGTTTTTT,CASSRTGDATNEKLFF
TRBJ1-2,TRBV5-1,NA,11,NA,TGCGCCAGCAGCTTGGAAGGGGCATACACCTTC,CASSLEGAYTF
TRBJ1-1,TRBV19,NA,14,NA,TGTGCCAGTAGTTTAGAGGGAAAGGGCACTGAAGCTTTCTTT,CASSLEGKGTEAFF
TRBJ2-1,TRBV2,TRBD1,15,once,TGTGCCAGCAGTGTCTTGGACAGGGAGAACAATGAGCAGTTCTTC,CASSVLDRENNEQFF
TRBJ2-1,TRBV20-1,NA,16,NA,TGCAGTGCTAGAGATGTACATCACATCACGGGGAATGAGCAGTTCTTC,CSARDVHHITGNEQFF
TRBJ1-1,TRBV6-1,NA,13,NA,TGTGCCAGCAGTGAAGCGGGAAGGCCTGAAGCTTTCTTT,CASSEAGRPEAFF
TRBJ1-2,TRBV19,NA,16,NA,TGTGCCAGTACTGTGGACATAGGCCTACCTAACTATGGCTACACCTTC,CASTVDIGLPNYGYTF
TRBJ2-3,TRBV20-1,NA,15,NA,TGCAGTGCTAGTGAAGTAACCCTTAGCACAGATACGCAGTATTTT,CSASEVTLSTDTQYF
TRBJ1-2,TRBV11-2,NA,12,once,TGTGCCAGCAGCGACAAGGCGTATGGCTACACCTTC,CASSDKAYGYTF
TRBJ1-6,TRBV7-9,TRBD1,14,NA,TGTGCCAGCAGCCCCAGGGGGCGGGATTCACCCCTCCACTTT,CASSPRGRDSPLHF
TRBJ1-3,TRBV28,NA,20,NA,TGTGCCAGCAGCACTAAAATCTATCGGGACTCAACCTCCTCTGGAAACACCATATATTTT,CASSTKIYRDSTSSGNTIYF
TRBJ1-1,TRBV7-9,NA,15,NA,TGTGCCAGCAGCCAGACGGGAGCAGGGAACACTGAAGCTTTCTTT,CASSQTGAGNTEAFF
TRBJ1-1,TRBV27,NA,14,NA,TGTGCCAGCAGTTTAGCCGGACCGCGCACTGAAGCTTTCTTT,CASSLAGPRTEAFF
TRBJ2-3,TRBV11-2,NA,17,NA,TGTGCCAGCAGCTTAGAGGCCGGGGGCCCCAACACAGATACGCAGTATTTT,CASSLEAGGPNTDTQYF
TRBJ1-2,TRBV5-4,NA,11,NA,TGTGCCAGCAGCTTGGACGATGGCTACACCTTC,CASSLDDGYTF
TRBJ2-7,TRBV7-9,NA,17,NA,TGTGCCAGCAGCTTATATCTTGGCGGGCCAGGGGACTTCGAGCAGTACTTC,CASSLYLGGPGDFEQYF
TRBJ2-5,TRBV25-1,TRBD1,16,NA,TGTGCCAGCAGTGAATGGGGAAACAGGGGCTGGGAGACCCAGTACTTC,CASSEWGNRGWETQYF
TRBJ2-5,TRBV5-1,TRBD1,15,NA,TGCGCCAGCAGCTTGTGGGACAGGGAGCAAGAGACCCAGTACTTC,CASSLWDREQETQYF
TRBJ1-2,TRBV10-3,TRBD1,14,NA,TGTGCCATCCGACGGACAGGGGGCGAGTATGGCTACACCTTC,CAIRRTGGEYGYTF
TRBJ2-7,TRBV6-5,NA,14,few,TGTGCCAGCAAGAACCAGCGGTCGACCTACGAGCAGTACTTC,CASKNQRSTYEQYF
TRBJ2-7,TRBV30,TRBD2,14,NA,TGTGCCTGGTTGCCTAGCGGGACTCACTACGAGCAGTACTTC,CAWLPSGTHYEQYF
TRBJ1-2,TRBV7-9,TRBD1,14,NA,TGTGCCAGTACCGGGACAGGGGGCGACTATGGCTACACCTTC,CASTGTGGDYGYTF
TRBJ2-6,TRBV5-5,NA,16,NA,TGTGCCAGCAGCTCCGACAGTCTCTCTGGGGCCAACGTCCTGACTTTC,CASSSDSLSGANVLTF
TRBJ2-2,TRBV6-5,NA,13,NA,TGTGCCAGCAGCTACCTTAGCCCCGGGGAGCTGTTTTTT,CASSYLSPGELFF
TRBJ2-7,TRBV10-3,NA,15,few,TGTGCCATCATTGATAGCCAAGGGCCTACGATGGAGCAGTACTTC,CAIIDSQGPTMEQYF
TRBJ2-6,TRBV7-9,TRBD1,18,once,TGTGCCAGCAGCACAGGACAGGGCGTAAGCTCTGGGGCCAACGTCCTGACTTTC,CASSTGQGVSSGANVLTF
TRBJ2-1,TRBV4-2,NA,14,NA,TGTGCCAGCAGCCAAGAACATCAATACAATGAGCAGTTCTTC,CASSQEHQYNEQFF
TRBJ2-7,TRBV27,NA,14,NA,TGTGCCAGCAGCACCCTGGGGGGTTTTGACGAGCAGTACTTC,CASSTLGGFDEQYF
TRBJ1-4,TRBV12-3/TRBV12-4,NA,16,NA,TGTGCCAGCAGTTTTGGCCGGGAGGGCCGGGAGGAAAAACTGTTTTTT,CASSFGREGREEKLFF
TRBJ2-7,TRBV27,TRBD1,15,NA,TGTGCCAGCAGTTTGGCCGGGACAGGGTTTGACGAGCAGTACTTC,CASSLAGTGFDEQYF
TRBJ2-7,TRBV9,NA,15,NA,TGTGCCAGCAGCGTAGAGATTGGAGTTTCCTACGAGCAGTACTTC,CASSVEIGVSYEQYF
TRBJ2-3,TRBV11-3,NA,13,NA,TGTGCCAGCAGCTCCTATAGCTCAGATACGCAGTATTTT,CASSSYSSDTQYF